The entry below describes one TCR beta chain. The antigen is undetermined. Trimming removed 3 bases at V and 5 bases at J, with 10 bases between. The CDR3 loop spans 13 amino acids. Germline CDR1 SSHAT, CDR2 FNYEAQ (reference sequence). The sample originates from a study of CD8+ T cells in alopecia areata. General study findings and limits: Scalp and blood retained many expanded lesional clones during tofacitinib. Scalp samples also contribute reads from the resident alphabeta T cells found in normal skin.

As for treatment: oral pan-JAK inhibitor, 5-10 mg twice daily. RNA, once extracted, was reverse transcribed into cDNA for use as the sequencing template. Some clones are missing from TCRdb's copy, which holds only in-frame ones; the method was immunoSEQ multiplex PCR. Of about 190,000 clones in the sample, approximately 67% were seen once. V gene TRBV7-7 combines with J gene TRBJ2-5, with D unclear. This clonotype was obtained from a human donor with alopecia areata. The sequences come from CD4+ T cells sorted from blood, collected around week 50, from a patient treated with tofacitinib. The CDR3 loop is CASSFRHGETQYF. CDR3 nucleotides: TGTGCCAGCAGCTTCCGCCACGGGGAGACCCAGTACTTC.